These 11 T cell receptor beta chains originate from one sample sequenced in a study of T cell clonality in common variable immunodeficiency. Clones were read by immunoSEQ multiplex PCR, and TCRdb kept only the in-frame ones, dropping some. The sample contains under 40,000 clones, none of them singletons. The sequencing sample was made of peripheral blood mononuclear cells. These receptors all stem from a person aged 18-70 years in good health.

This clone was counted at least ten times. The observed sequence ends 3 residues before the CDR3 terminus, with the missing tail filled in from the germline J gene. V and J are TRBV5-1 and TRBJ2-2; TRBD1 matches 7 bases. J gave up 5 bases and V 4 bases, and 2 bases lay outside the gene matches. Germline-derived CDR1 and CDR2 are SGHRS and YFSETQ. CDR3 length: 13 amino acids. The sequenced CDR3 bases are TGCGCCAGCAGCACAGGGGAAACCGGGGAG. Amino acids: CASSTGETGE. The entire CDR3 protein reads CASSTGETGELFF. Full variable domain (remainder filled in from reference TRBV5-1 and TRBJ2-2): KAGVTQTPRYLIKTRGQQVTLSCSPISGHRSVSWYQQTPGQGLQFLFEYFSETQRNKGNFPGRFSGRQFSNSRSEMNVSTLELGDSALYLCASSTGETGELFFGEGSRLTVL.

In its sample, this clone was seen many times. The sequence runs out 3 residues before the end of the CDR3; the remainder is reconstructed from the germline J gene. The chain carries TRBV15 and TRBJ2-7; tentatively, D is TRBD2 (5 bases). The CDR3 loop spans 15 amino acids. Germline V gives CDR1 LNHNV, CDR2 YYDKDF (reference sequence). Deletions cut 4 bases from V and 3 bases from J, with 16 bases between. The sequenced part of the CDR3 DNA is TGTGCCACCAGCACCGACCACGGGGAGTACTACGAG. Encoded protein: CATSTDHGEYYE. The CDR3 in full is CATSTDHGEYYEQYF.

This clone was picked up many times. The DNA ends 3 residues before the CDR3 does, and the rest of the CDR3 is filled in from the germline J gene. The chain couples TRBV12-3 or TRBV12-4 to TRBJ2-5, with 10 bases lining up with TRBD2. The V and J ends lost 5 bases and 5 bases, in that order; junction bases with no gene match: 5. This CDR3 spans 14 amino acids. Incomplete CDR3 DNA: TGTGCCAGCAGTCGGACTAGCGGAAGCGAGACC. Translation gives CASSRTSGSET. The CDR3 reads in full as CASSRTSGSETQYF.

With respect to this clone: With the read ending 3 residues before the CDR3 end, the germline J gene is used to fill in that end. The rearrangement uses TRBV20-1 and TRBJ2-1; a weak D match, TRBD2 (6 bases). The V and J ends lost 1 base and 0 bases respectively, with 13 bases between them. The CDR3 spans 16 residues. Germline assignment: CDR1 DFQATT and CDR2 SNEGSKA (reference sequence). CDR3 bases read: TGCAGTGCTAGAGTGGGTAGCGGTAGCTCCTACAATGAG. Translated: CSARVGSGSSYNE. The whole CDR3 region reads CSARVGSGSSYNEQFF.

This clone was observed at least ten times. From the germline J gene comes the end of the CDR3, since the read stops 3 residues before it. The chain recombines TRBV10-3 with TRBJ1-1, with 8 bases that match TRBD1. The CDR3 loop spans 15 amino acids. V shed 0 bases and J 1 base; nucleotides not matched to a gene: 1. The germline CDR1 and CDR2 sequences are ENHRY and SYGVKD. CDR3 sequence: CAISESDRENTEAFF. The CDR3 DNA, read in part, is TGTGCCATCAGTGAGTCGGACAGGGAGAACACTGAA.

The table lists this clone with many counts. Read coverage stops 3 residues before the CDR3 terminus; the germline J gene supplies the remainder. V gene TRBV3-1 (or the pseudogene TRBV3-2) combines with J gene TRBJ2-7; TRBD2 agrees at 12 bases. Germline CDR1 LGHDT, CDR2 YNNKEL (reference sequence). V shed 4 bases, J shed 6 bases, and the junction held 4 bases outside the gene matches. The CDR3 contains 14 residues. The DNA read from the CDR3 is TGTGCCAGCAGCCGACTAGCGGGAGTTAGCGAG. This sequence encodes CASSRLAGVSE. The whole CDR3 sequence is CASSRLAGVSEQYF.

This clone was counted at least ten times. The read is 3 residues too short to cover the CDR3 end, so that end is filled in from the germline J gene. The chain combines TRBV18 with TRBJ2-1, with a possible D match to TRBD1 (5 bases). Germline values: CDR1 KGHSH, CDR2 LQKENI. This CDR3 has 12 amino acids. Trimming stripped 3 bases from V and 9 bases from J, with 9 bases between. The sequenced part of the CDR3 DNA is TGTGCCAGCTCACCCCAACAGGTTGAG. It specifies CASSPQQVE. The whole CDR3 sequence reads CASSPQQVEQFF.

This clone was counted ten times or more. Read sequence stops 3 residues before the CDR3 end, and the germline J gene provides the missing end. The V call is TRBV30, the J call TRBJ2-7, with 13 bases matching TRBD2. Germline-derived CDR1 and CDR2 are GTSNPN and SVGIG (reference sequence). The CDR3 covers 17 residues. Germline trimming cut 1 base from V and 3 bases from J; bases unmatched to any gene: 9. CDR3 DNA, as far as it was read: TGTGCCTGGAGTGGCACTAGCGGGAGGGCCAAATTCTACGAG. Translation gives CAWSGTSGRAKFYE. The CDR3, in full, reads CAWSGTSGRAKFYEQYF.

The table lists this clone with many counts. The read is 3 residues too short to cover the CDR3 end, so that end is filled in from the germline J gene. The V call is TRBV5-4, the J call TRBJ2-5; D perhaps matches TRBD1 (5 bases). The CDR3 extends over 14 amino acids. CDR1 and CDR2 from the germline V gene are SGHNT and YYREEE (reference sequence). Trimming took off 0 bases at V and 0 bases at J, with 6 bases between the two ends. The CDR3 sequence is CASSLEGYQETQYF. Partial CDR3 DNA: TGTGCCAGCAGCTTGGAGGGGTACCAAGAGACC.

Details on this clone: From the germline J gene comes the end of the CDR3, since the read stops 3 residues before it. The rearrangement uses TRBV7-2 and TRBJ1-5; D is perhaps TRBD1 (6 bases). With 3 bases removed from V and 4 bases from J, the gap between germline ends came to 13 bases. The CDR3 runs to 15 residues. From germline, CDR1 is SGHTA and CDR2 FQGNSA. The CDR3 loop is CASSFARGPNQPQHF. CDR3 DNA (partial): TGTGCCAGCAGCTTCGCGCGGGGGCCTAATCAGCCC.

This clone was picked up many times. The read gets to within 3 residues of the CDR3 end, and the germline J gene fills in the rest. V is TRBV6-2 or TRBV6-3 and J is TRBJ2-6; tentative D call: TRBD1 (5 bases). The CDR3 totals 15 residues. The ends were cut back, 5 bases at V and 2 bases at J, with 10 bases in the middle. The V gene's germline CDR1 is MNHEY and CDR2 SVGEGT. The CDR3: CASSRRGTGANVLTF. CDR3 bases read: TGTGCCAGCAGTCGAAGGGGTACTGGGGCCAACGTC.